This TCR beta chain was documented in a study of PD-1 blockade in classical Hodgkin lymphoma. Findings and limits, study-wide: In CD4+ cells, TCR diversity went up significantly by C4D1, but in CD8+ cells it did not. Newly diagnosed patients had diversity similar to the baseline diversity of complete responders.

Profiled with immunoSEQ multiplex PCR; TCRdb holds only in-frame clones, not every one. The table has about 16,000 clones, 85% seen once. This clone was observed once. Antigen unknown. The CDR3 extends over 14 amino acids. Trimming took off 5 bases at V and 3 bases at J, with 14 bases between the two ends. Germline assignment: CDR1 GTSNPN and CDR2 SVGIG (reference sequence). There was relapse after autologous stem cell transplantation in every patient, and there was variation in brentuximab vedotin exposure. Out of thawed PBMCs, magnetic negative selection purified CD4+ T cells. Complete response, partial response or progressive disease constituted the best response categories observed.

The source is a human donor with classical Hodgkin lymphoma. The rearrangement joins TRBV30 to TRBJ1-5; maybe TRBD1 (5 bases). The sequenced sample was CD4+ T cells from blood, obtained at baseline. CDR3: CAWGIGTLNQPQHF. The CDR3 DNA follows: TGTGCCTGGGGGATAGGGACCCTCAATCAGCCCCAGCATTTT.